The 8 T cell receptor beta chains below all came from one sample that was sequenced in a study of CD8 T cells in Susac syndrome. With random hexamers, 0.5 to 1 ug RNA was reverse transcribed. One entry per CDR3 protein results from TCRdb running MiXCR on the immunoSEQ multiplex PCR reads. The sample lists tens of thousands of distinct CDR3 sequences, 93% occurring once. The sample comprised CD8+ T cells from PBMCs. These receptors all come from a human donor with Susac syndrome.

The CDR3 region has the DNA TGCAGTGCTAGAGATCTGAGGCAGGGTCTGATAGGCAATCAGCCCCAGCATTTT. Its protein is CSARDLRQGLIGNQPQHF. V gene TRBV20-1 combines with J gene TRBJ1-5, with D possibly TRBD1 on 5 matching bases. The CDR3 extends over 18 amino acids. Germline assignment: CDR1 DFQATT and CDR2 SNEGSKA (reference sequence). V lost 0 bases and J lost 2, with 20 bases in between.

Here the CDR3 DNA reads TGCGCCAGCAGCTCTACAGGGGAGGGGACCCAGTACTTC. Protein: CASSSTGEGTQYF. The V gene is TRBV5-1, the J gene TRBJ2-5; either TRBD1 or TRBD2 may fit D (7 bases each). The CDR3 length is 13 residues. Germline V lookup: CDR1 SGHRS, CDR2 YFSETQ. V dropped 3 bases and J dropped 7 bases, with 13 bases sitting between them.

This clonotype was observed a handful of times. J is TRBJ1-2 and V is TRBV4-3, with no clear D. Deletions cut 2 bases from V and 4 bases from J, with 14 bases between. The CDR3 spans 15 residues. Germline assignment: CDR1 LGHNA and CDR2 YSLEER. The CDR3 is CASSQYPEPGYGYTF. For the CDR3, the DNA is TGCGCCAGCAGCCAATACCCGGAGCCGGGCTATGGCTACACCTTC.

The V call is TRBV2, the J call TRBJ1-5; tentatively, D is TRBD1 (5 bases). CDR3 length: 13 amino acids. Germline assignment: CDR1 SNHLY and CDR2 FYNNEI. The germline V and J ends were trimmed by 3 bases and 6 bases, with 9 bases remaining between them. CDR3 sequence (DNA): TGTGCCAGCAGTGATCTGGGGACTCAGCCCCAGCATTTT. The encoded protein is CASSDLGTQPQHF. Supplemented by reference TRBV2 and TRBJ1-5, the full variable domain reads EPEVTQTPSHQVTQMGQEVILRCVPISNHLYFYWYRQILGQKVEFLVSFYNNEISEKSEIFDDQFSVERPDGSNFTLKIRSTKLEDSAMYFCASSDLGTQPQHFGDGTRLSIL.

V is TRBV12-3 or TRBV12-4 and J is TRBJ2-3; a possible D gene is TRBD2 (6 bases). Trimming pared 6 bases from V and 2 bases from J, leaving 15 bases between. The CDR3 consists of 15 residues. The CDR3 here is CASRTGTRYTDTQYF. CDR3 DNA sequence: TGTGCCAGCAGGACCGGGACTCGATACACAGATACGCAGTATTTT.

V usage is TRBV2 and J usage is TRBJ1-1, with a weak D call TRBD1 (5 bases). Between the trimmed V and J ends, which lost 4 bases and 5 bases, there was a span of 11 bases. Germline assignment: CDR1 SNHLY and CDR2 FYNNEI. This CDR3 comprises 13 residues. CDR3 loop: CASSVSGGTEAFF. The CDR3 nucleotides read TGTGCCAGCAGTGTGAGCGGGGGGACTGAAGCTTTCTTT.

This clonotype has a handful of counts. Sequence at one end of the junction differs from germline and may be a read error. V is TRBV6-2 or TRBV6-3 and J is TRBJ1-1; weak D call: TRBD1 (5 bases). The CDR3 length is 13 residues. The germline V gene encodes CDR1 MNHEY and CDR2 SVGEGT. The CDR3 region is CASSSKTQGGGLF. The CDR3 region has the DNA TGTGCCAGCAGTTCGAAAACCCAGGGCGGCGGACTCTTT.

The DNA of the CDR3 is TGTGCCAGCAGCGCCGGACTTGGGGATAGTCAGCCCCAGCATTTT. Encoded protein: CASSAGLGDSQPQHF. The V and J genes are TRBV7-9 and TRBJ1-5, with D uncertain. The CDR3 is made up of 15 amino acids. The germline CDR1 and CDR2 sequences are SEHNR and FQNEAQ (reference sequence). Trimming removed 5 bases from V and 6 bases from J, with 17 bases in between.